The entry below gives a single T cell receptor beta chain sequence along with its context. Its antigen is as yet unknown. This specimen comes from a study of CD8 T cells in ankylosing spondylitis. By quantitative 5'-RACE with molecular barcodes, the TCR beta libraries were made. A single record per CDR3 protein comes from TCRdb applying MiXCR to the 5' RACE reads. The top ten hold under 0.6% of the sample, which has some 840,000 distinct CDR3 sequences, 12% seen once. The junction had 14 bases not matched to a gene; V was cut back by 3 bases and J by 4 bases. The CDR3 runs 17 residues. Germline assignment: CDR1 MGHDK and CDR2 SYGVNS. Study-level points and caveats: The study identified a TCR beta motif of roughly eight highly homologous variants that appeared characteristic of ankylosing spondylitis blood. Reported data indicate significant enrichment of disease-linked clones within matched ankylosing spondylitis synovial fluid.

This receptor was taken from a male donor with ankylosing spondylitis. The chain joins TRBV25-1 to TRBJ1-2; TRBD1 matches at 7 bases. Sequenced input: blood, either unsorted or a sorted T cell fraction (not recorded which). The CDR3 protein is CASSEVDEGARGYGYTF. The CDR3 bases are TGTGCCAGCAGTGAGGTGGACGAGGGGGCGCGAGGCTATGGCTACACCTTC.